Below are 17 T cell receptor beta chains sequenced from a single sample in a study of Tregs in tolerant kidney transplant recipients. Profiling relied on immunoSEQ multiplex PCR, and the TCRdb table lists in-frame clones only, not all of them. The sample comprises about 94,000 clones, 80% to 95% of which are singletons, and 0.4% to 0.55% rests with the top ten. Source: CD4+ T cells from blood, taken before the transplant. These receptors were obtained from a human donor who received a combined kidney and bone marrow transplant.

This chain connects TRBV5-4 to TRBJ1-1; D is perhaps TRBD1 (6 bases). CDR3 length: 14 residues. Germline CDR1 SGHNT, CDR2 YYREEE (reference sequence). Trimming took 2 bases from V and 3 from J, leaving 11 bases between them. CDR3 coding DNA: TGTGCCAGCAGCTTTCAGGGGCTTGACACTGAAGCTTTCTTT. Encoded protein: CASSFQGLDTEAFF.

The rearrangement uses TRBV5-1 and TRBJ1-1; 8 bases match TRBD1. The CDR3 consists of 17 residues. V dropped 4 bases and J dropped 0; count of bases not matched to a gene: 11. Germline V CDR1 and CDR2: SGHRS, YFSETQ. CDR3 DNA: TGCGCCAGCAGCCTGGACAGGGCCCCTAAACTGAACACTGAAGCTTTCTTT. Translated: CASSLDRAPKLNTEAFF. Full variable domain (outside the CDR3, taken from reference TRBV5-1 and TRBJ1-1): KAGVTQTPRYLIKTRGQQVTLSCSPISGHRSVSWYQQTPGQGLQFLFEYFSETQRNKGNFPGRFSGRQFSNSRSEMNVSTLELGDSALYLCASSLDRAPKLNTEAFFGQGTRLTVV.

The rearrangement uses TRBV18 and TRBJ1-4; D is perhaps TRBD1 (6 bases). Germline CDR1 reads KGHSH; CDR2 reads LQKENI. The CDR3 sequence is 14 residues long. With 3 bases removed from V and 7 bases from J, the gap between germline ends came to 12 bases. Here the CDR3 DNA reads TGTGCCAGCTCACCTACAGGGCTGGGTGAAAAACTGTTTTTT. Its translation: CASSPTGLGEKLFF.

This clone was counted once. The chain uses TRBV12-2 and TRBJ2-7; the table gives TRBD2 as D, unverified against the DNA. TRBV12-2 is annotated as a pseudogene. CDR3 length: 17 amino acids. CDR3 sequence reads: CASRLDFPRPGTYEQYF. CDR3 coding DNA: TGTGCAAGTCGCTTAGACTTTCCCAGACCGGGGACCTACGAGCAGTACTTC.

The chain is built from TRBV11-2 and TRBJ2-3, with 13 bases identical to TRBD2. The V and J ends lost 5 bases and 5 bases, in that order; junction bases with no gene match: 4. This CDR3 has 15 residues. Germline CDR1 SGHAT, CDR2 FQNNGV. In DNA form, the CDR3 reads TGTGCCAGCAGCGCCGGACTAGCGGGAGTAGATACGCAGTATTTT. It specifies CASSAGLAGVDTQYF.

This clone was observed a single time. The chain carries TRBV19 and TRBJ1-2, with a weak D call TRBD1 (5 bases). The CDR3 spans 12 residues. Germline V lookup: CDR1 LNHDA, CDR2 SQIVND (reference sequence). V shed 10 bases and J shed 4 bases, with 13 bases lying between them. DNA of the CDR3: TGTGCCACCAGGCCCCAGGGCTATGGCTACACCTTC. Encoded protein: CATRPQGYGYTF. The full variable domain, with the rest looked up from reference TRBV19 and TRBJ1-2, is DGGITQSPKYLFRKEGQNVTLSCEQNLNHDAMYWYRQDPGQGLRLIYYSQIVNDFQKGDIAEGYSVSREKKESFPLTVTSAQKNPTAFYLCATRPQGYGYTFGSGTRLTVV.

The V call is TRBV30, the J call TRBJ2-1; D uncertain. The V end was cut by 4 bases, the J end by 6 bases, with 13 bases between. The CDR3 extends over 13 amino acids. Germline-derived CDR1 and CDR2 are GTSNPN and SVGIG (reference sequence). The CDR3 reads CAWTPAMLNEQFF. The CDR3 region has the DNA TGTGCCTGGACCCCCGCTATGCTCAATGAGCAGTTCTTC.

The chain carries TRBV5-6 and TRBJ2-5; maybe TRBD1 (6 bases). The germline CDR1 and CDR2 sequences are SGHDT and YYEEEE. This CDR3 region has 14 residues. The V end was cut by 0 bases, the J end by 5 bases, with 11 bases between. The CDR3 sequence is CASSLGDIRETQYF. The CDR3 nucleotides are TGTGCCAGCAGCTTGGGGGACATTCGGGAGACCCAGTACTTC.

This clone was counted once. V is TRBV6-4 and J is TRBJ2-5, with 7 bases aligning to TRBD1. Germline V CDR1 and CDR2: MRHNA, SNTAGT. The V segment lost 6 bases and the J segment 5 bases; nucleotides outside the gene matches: 15. The CDR3 totals 16 residues. CDR3 sequence (DNA): TGTGCCAGCAGAATCGAAGGGGAGAGCAGGGGGGAGACCCAGTACTTC. Translating it yields CASRIEGESRGETQYF.

This sequence joins TRBV19 and TRBJ1-2; TRBD1 might be the D (5 bases). V was cut by 3 bases and J by 8 bases, with 13 bases left in between. CDR3 length: 13 residues. Germline V lookup: CDR1 LNHDA, CDR2 SQIVND (reference sequence). CDR3 amino acids: CASSIDSPLGYTF. The CDR3 DNA reads as TGTGCCAGTAGTATTGACAGTCCTTTGGGCTACACCTTC.

V is TRBV21-1 and J is TRBJ2-5; the table's D call, TRBD1, has no DNA check behind it. TRBV21-1 is annotated as a pseudogene. The CDR3 has 14 residues. CDR3 protein: CASRKIDRGETQYF. DNA for the CDR3: TGTGCCAGCAGAAAAATAGACAGGGGAGAGACCCAGTACTTC.

This rearrangement joins TRBV5-1 to TRBJ2-1, with D hard to call. CDR1 is SGHRS and CDR2 is YFSETQ in the germline V gene. The CDR3 length is 13 residues. Deletions cut 4 bases from V and 7 bases from J, with 12 bases between. The CDR3 sequence is CASSKVSWNEQFF. The CDR3 DNA reads as TGCGCCAGCAGCAAAGTCAGTTGGAATGAGCAGTTCTTC.

This clone has just one count. The gene calls are TRBV4-3 and TRBJ2-3; 7 bases line up with TRBD2. The CDR3 sequence is 15 residues long. The germline V gene has CDR1 LGHNA and CDR2 YSLEER. J lost 1 base, V lost 3 bases, and 4 bases had no gene match. CDR3: CASSQLAAGTDTQYF. CDR3 sequence (DNA): TGCGCCAGCAGCCAGCTAGCGGCGGGCACAGATACGCAGTATTTT.

This chain connects TRBV5-6 to TRBJ2-5, with TRBD2 matching over 7 bases. J lost 4 bases, V lost 3 bases, and 9 bases had no gene match. The CDR3 has 15 residues. CDR1 and CDR2 from the germline V gene are SGHDT and YYEEEE. CDR3 sequence reads: CASSSTKTGGETQYF. Here the CDR3 DNA reads TGTGCCAGCAGCTCGACTAAAACGGGGGGAGAGACCCAGTACTTC.

The table lists this clone with a few counts. The rearrangement joins TRBV6-5 to TRBJ1-3; TRBD1 is a possible D gene (6 bases). The CDR3 sequence is 15 residues long. The V end was cut by 2 bases, the J end by 0 bases, with 8 bases between. Germline values: CDR1 MNHEY, CDR2 SVGAGI. CDR3 DNA sequence: TGTGCCAGCAGTTACGACAGGACCTCTGGAAACACCATATATTTT. Protein product: CASSYDRTSGNTIYF.

The rearrangement joins TRBV4-3 to TRBJ1-4; D ambiguous. The CDR3 loop spans 16 amino acids. V dropped 0 bases and J dropped 7 bases, with 15 bases sitting between them. CDR1 LGHNA and CDR2 YSLEER come from the germline V gene. The DNA for the CDR3 is TGCGCCAGCAGCCAAGAAAGACTTAAGGAGGGTGAAAAACTGTTTTTT. Amino acids: CASSQERLKEGEKLFF.

The chain uses TRBV19 and TRBJ1-1; TRBD1 might be the D (5 bases). Trimming took 2 bases from V and 1 from J, leaving 14 bases between them. CDR3 size: 16 residues. Germline V gene sequence: CDR1 LNHDA, CDR2 SQIVND (reference sequence). CDR3 coding DNA: TGTGCCAGTAGTATAAGCGGGGGTCGGGGGAACACTGAAGCTTTCTTT. Translated: CASSISGGRGNTEAFF.